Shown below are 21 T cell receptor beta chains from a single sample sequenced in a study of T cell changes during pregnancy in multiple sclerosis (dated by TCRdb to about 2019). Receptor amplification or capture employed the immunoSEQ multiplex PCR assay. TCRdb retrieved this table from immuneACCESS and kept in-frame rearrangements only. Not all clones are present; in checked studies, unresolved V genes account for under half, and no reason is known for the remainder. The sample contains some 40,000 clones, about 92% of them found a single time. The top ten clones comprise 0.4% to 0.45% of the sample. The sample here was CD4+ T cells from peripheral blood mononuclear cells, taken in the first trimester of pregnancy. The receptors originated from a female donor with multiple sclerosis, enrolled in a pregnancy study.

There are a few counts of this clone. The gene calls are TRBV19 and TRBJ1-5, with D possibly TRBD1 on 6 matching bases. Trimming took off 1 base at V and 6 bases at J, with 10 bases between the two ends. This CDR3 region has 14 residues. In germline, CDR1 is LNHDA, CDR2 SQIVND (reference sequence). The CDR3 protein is CASSIASRGQPQHF. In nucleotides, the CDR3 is TGTGCCAGTAGTATAGCTAGCAGGGGTCAGCCCCAGCATTTT.

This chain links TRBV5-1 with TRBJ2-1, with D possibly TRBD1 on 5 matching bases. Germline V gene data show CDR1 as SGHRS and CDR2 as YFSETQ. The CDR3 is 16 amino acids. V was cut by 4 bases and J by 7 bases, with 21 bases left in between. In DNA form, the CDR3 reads TGCGCCAGCAGCCCCCTGCCGGACACCGGATCGAATGAGCAGTTCTTC. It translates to CASSPLPDTGSNEQFF.

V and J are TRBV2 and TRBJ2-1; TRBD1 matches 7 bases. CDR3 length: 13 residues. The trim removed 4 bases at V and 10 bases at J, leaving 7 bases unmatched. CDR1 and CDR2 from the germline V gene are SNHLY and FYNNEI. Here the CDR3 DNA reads TGTGCCAGCAGTGGACAGGGCCGCAGGGAGCAGTTCTTC. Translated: CASSGQGRREQFF.

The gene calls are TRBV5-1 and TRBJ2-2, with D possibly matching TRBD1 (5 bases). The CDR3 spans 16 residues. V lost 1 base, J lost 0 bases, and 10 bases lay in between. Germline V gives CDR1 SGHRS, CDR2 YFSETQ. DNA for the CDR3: TGCGCCAGCAGCTTGACAGGAAAAGCGAACACCGGGGAGCTGTTTTTT. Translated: CASSLTGKANTGELFF.

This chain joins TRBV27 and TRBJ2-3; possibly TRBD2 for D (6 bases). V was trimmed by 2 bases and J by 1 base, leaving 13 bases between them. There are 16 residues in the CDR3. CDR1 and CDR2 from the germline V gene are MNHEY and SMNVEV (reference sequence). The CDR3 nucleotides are TGTGCCAGCAGTTTAACCGGGAGAAGTGGCACAGATACGCAGTATTTT. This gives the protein CASSLTGRSGTDTQYF.

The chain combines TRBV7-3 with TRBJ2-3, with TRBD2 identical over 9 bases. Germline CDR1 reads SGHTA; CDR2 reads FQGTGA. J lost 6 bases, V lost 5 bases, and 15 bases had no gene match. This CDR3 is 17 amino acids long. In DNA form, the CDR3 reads TGTGCCAGCAGCCCCCTACAAGCGGGGGGTGAGGCCGATACGCAGTATTTT. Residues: CASSPLQAGGEADTQYF.

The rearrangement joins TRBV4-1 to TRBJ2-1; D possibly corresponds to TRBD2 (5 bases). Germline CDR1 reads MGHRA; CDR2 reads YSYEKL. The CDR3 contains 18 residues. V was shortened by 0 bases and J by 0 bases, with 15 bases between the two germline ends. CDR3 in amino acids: CASSQEALGVSSYNEQFF. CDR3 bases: TGCGCCAGCAGCCAAGAGGCCCTCGGGGTGAGCTCCTACAATGAGCAGTTCTTC.

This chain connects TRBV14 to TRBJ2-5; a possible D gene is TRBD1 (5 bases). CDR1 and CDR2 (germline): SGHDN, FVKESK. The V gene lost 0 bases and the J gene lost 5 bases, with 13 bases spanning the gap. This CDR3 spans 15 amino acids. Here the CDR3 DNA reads TGTGCCAGCAGCCAAGATCGAGACAGCCGGGAGACCCAGTACTTC. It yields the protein CASSQDRDSRETQYF.

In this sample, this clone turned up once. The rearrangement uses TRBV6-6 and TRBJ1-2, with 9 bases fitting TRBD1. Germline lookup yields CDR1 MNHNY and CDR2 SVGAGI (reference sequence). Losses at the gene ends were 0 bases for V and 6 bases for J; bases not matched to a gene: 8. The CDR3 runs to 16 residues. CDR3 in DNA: TGTGCCAGCAGTTACTCGGGCGGGGGACAGGGAAATGGCTACACCTTC. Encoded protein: CASSYSGGGQGNGYTF.

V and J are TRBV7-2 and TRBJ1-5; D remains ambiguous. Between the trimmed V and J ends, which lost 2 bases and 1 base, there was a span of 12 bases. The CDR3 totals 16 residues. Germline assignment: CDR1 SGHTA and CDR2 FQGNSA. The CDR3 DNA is TGTGCCAGCAGCTTAACGGTCGTGAGAAGCAATCAGCCCCAGCATTTT. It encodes CASSLTVVRSNQPQHF.

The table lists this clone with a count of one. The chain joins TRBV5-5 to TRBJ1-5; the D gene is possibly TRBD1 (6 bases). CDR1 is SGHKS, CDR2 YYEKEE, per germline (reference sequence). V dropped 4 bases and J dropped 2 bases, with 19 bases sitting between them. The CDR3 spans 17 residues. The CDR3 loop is CASSVVSGHLGNQPQHF. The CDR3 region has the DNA TGTGCCAGCAGCGTAGTCTCGGGACACCTTGGCAATCAGCCCCAGCATTTT.

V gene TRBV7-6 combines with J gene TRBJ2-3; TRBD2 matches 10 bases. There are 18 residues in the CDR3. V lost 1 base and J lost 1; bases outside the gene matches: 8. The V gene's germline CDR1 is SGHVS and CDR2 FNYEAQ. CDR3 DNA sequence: TGTGCCAGCAGCTTAGTAGGGTCCAGCGGGGGGGGCACAGATACGCAGTATTTT. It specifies CASSLVGSSGGGTDTQYF.

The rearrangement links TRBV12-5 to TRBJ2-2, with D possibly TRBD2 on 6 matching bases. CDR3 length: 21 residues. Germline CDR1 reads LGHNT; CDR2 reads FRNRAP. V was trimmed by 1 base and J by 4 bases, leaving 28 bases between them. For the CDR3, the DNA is TGTGCTAGTGGTTTGGCCCCCCCGTGGCAGGGAGGAGTTGGGGGCACCGGGGAGCTGTTTTTT. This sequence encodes CASGLAPPWQGGVGGTGELFF. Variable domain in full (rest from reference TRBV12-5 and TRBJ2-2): DARVTQTPRHKVTEMGQEVTMRCQPILGHNTVFWYRQTMMQGLELLAYFRNRAPLDDSGMPKDRFSAEMPDATLATLKIQPSEPRDSAVYFCASGLAPPWQGGVGGTGELFFGEGSRLTVL.

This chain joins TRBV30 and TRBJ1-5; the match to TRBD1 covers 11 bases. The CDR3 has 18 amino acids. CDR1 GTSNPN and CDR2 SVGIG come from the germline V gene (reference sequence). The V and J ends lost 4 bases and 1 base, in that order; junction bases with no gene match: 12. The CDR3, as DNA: TGTGCCTGGAACAAAGGACAGGGGGCCATGAACAGCAATCAGCCCCAGCATTTT. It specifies CAWNKGQGAMNSNQPQHF. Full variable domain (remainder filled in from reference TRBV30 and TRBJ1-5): SQTIHQWPATLVQPVGSPLSLECTVEGTSNPNLYWYRQAAGRGLQLLFYSVGIGQISSEVPQNLSASRPQDRQFILSSKKLLLSDSGFYLCAWNKGQGAMNSNQPQHFGDGTRLSIL.

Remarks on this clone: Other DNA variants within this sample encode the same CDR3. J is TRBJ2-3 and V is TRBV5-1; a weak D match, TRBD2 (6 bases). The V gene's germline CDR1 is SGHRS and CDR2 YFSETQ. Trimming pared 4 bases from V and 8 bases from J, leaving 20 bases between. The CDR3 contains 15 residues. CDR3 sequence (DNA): TGCGCCAGCAGCACGACTAGTGGGGAGTCAGGTACGCAGTATTTT. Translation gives CASSTTSGESGTQYF.

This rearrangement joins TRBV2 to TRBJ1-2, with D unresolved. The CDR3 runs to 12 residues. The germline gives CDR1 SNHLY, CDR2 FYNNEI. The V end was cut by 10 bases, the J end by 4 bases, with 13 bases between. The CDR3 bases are TGTGCCATGAGAAAAGAGATCTATGGCTACACCTTC. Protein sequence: CAMRKEIYGYTF.

CDR3 sequence (DNA): TGTGCCAGTCGAGAGTCCTATAATTCACCCCTCCACTTT. Protein: CASRESYNSPLHF. The chain recombines TRBV19 with TRBJ1-6, with D uncertain. CDR3 length equals 13 residues. Germline V gene data show CDR1 as LNHDA and CDR2 as SQIVND (reference sequence). V was trimmed by 8 bases and J by 1 base, leaving 6 bases between them.

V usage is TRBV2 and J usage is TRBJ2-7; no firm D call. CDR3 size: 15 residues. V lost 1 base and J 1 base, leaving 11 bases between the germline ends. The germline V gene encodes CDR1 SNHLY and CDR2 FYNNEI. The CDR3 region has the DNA TGTGCCAGCAGTGAAGGCGGCACCAAATCCTACGAGCAGTACTTC. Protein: CASSEGGTKSYEQYF. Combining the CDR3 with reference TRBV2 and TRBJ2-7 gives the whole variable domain EPEVTQTPSHQVTQMGQEVILRCVPISNHLYFYWYRQILGQKVEFLVSFYNNEISEKSEIFDDQFSVERPDGSNFTLKIRSTKLEDSAMYFCASSEGGTKSYEQYFGPGTRLTVT.

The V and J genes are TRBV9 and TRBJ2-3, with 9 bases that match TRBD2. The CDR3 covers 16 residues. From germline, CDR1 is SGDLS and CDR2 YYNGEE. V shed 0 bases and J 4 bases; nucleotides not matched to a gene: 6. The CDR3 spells CASSVGGGGAADTQYF. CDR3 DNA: TGTGCCAGCAGCGTAGGCGGCGGGGGGGCCGCAGATACGCAGTATTTT.

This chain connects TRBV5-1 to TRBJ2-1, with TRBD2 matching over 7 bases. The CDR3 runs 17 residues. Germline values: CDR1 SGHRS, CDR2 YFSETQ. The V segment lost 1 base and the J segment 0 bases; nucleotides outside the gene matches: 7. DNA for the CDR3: TGCGCCAGCAGCTTGATGCTAGCGGAGAGCTCCTACAATGAGCAGTTCTTC. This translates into CASSLMLAESSYNEQFF.

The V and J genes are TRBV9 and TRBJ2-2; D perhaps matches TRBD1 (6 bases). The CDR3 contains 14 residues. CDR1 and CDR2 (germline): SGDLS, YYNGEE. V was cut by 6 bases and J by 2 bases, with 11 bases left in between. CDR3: CASTKGQNTGELFF. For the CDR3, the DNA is TGTGCCAGCACGAAGGGACAAAACACCGGGGAGCTGTTTTTT.